This TCR beta chain was found in a study of cytomegalovirus exposure and HLA in healthy donors. This CDR3 comprises 10 residues. Primers for the PCR totalled 60 Vbeta and 13 Jbeta. TCRdb keeps only in-frame clones here, not all; method: immunoSEQ multiplex PCR. The table lists 150,000 to 200,000 clones, roughly 85% of them singletons, with about a tenth in the top ten. The J gene is TRBJ2-5, the V gene TRBV21-1; TRBD1, the D gene given by the table, was not confirmed from the DNA. TRBV21-1 is listed as a pseudogene. Sequenced input: PBMCs. The origin of this receptor is a man younger than 30 in good health and CMV-seropositive. The chain's CDR3 is CASKTTEQYF. CDR3 DNA sequence: TGTGCCAGCAAGACGACAGAGCAGTACTTC.